Presented here are 28 T cell receptor beta chains from one specimen sequenced in a study of shared T cell receptors in the human thymus. The repertoire was sequenced with immunoSEQ multiplex PCR; TCRdb's copy has only in-frame clones and lacks some. The table includes hundreds of thousands of clones, about 87% detected once. Another study also made use of these data, one on human thymus T cells.

Input material: thymocytes. The source of these receptors is a boy younger than two with a congenital heart defect.

The gene calls are TRBV28 and TRBJ2-1; 14 nucleotides agree with TRBD2. J gave up 4 bases and V 8 bases, and 7 bases lay outside the gene matches. The CDR3 is 16 amino acids. Germline V gives CDR1 MDHEN, CDR2 SYDVKM. CDR3 DNA sequence: TGTGCCAGCGATAGACTAGCGGGAGGGCCGTACAATGAGCAGTTCTTC. It is translated as CASDRLAGGPYNEQFF.

V gene TRBV7-8 combines with J gene TRBJ1-4; a possible D gene is TRBD1 (5 bases). CDR1 and CDR2 (germline): SGHVS, FQNEAQ. This CDR3 is built from 15 residues. The V and J ends lost 2 bases and 7 bases respectively, with 14 bases between them. CDR3 nucleotides: TGTGCCAGCAGCTTACAGGGCCCGGACCGTGAAAAACTGTTTTTT. This translates into CASSLQGPDREKLFF.

The rearrangement links TRBV30 to TRBJ1-1; unclear D gene. CDR3 length equals 11 residues. Germline V gene data show CDR1 as GTSNPN and CDR2 as SVGIG (reference sequence). Trimming left V 8 bases short and J 5 bases short, with 12 bases between. The CDR3 loop reads CAQDAGTEAFF. CDR3 DNA: TGTGCCCAAGACGCGGGGACTGAAGCTTTCTTT. The full variable domain, its missing parts supplied by reference TRBV30 and TRBJ1-1, is SQTIHQWPATLVQPVGSPLSLECTVEGTSNPNLYWYRQAAGRGLQLLFYSVGIGQISSEVPQNLSASRPQDRQFILSSKKLLLSDSGFYLCAQDAGTEAFFGQGTRLTVV.

A single count supports this clone. This rearrangement joins TRBV18 to TRBJ2-7, with a possible D match to TRBD1 (5 bases). This CDR3 comprises 13 residues. Germline-derived CDR1 and CDR2 are KGHSH and LQKENI. V was pared by 4 bases and J by 3 bases, with 10 bases between. Here the CDR3 reads CASSRDRDYEQYF. CDR3 sequence (DNA): TGTGCCAGCTCACGCGACAGAGACTACGAGCAGTACTTC.

This chain links TRBV18 with TRBJ1-3; no definite D call. V shed 3 bases and J shed 0 bases, with 12 bases lying between them. Germline V lookup: CDR1 KGHSH, CDR2 LQKENI. CDR3 length: 16 residues. The CDR3 protein is CASSPHTDNSGNTIYF. The CDR3 nucleotides read TGTGCCAGCTCACCTCACACCGACAACTCTGGAAACACCATATATTTT.

The genes are TRBV5-4 and TRBJ2-2; 15 nucleotides align to TRBD2. CDR1 SGHNT and CDR2 YYREEE come from the germline V gene (reference sequence). V was pared by 3 bases and J by 5 bases, with 2 bases of the junction left unmatched. This CDR3 is 16 amino acids long. The CDR3 reads CASSWGLAGGTGELFF. CDR3 DNA sequence: TGTGCCAGCAGCTGGGGACTAGCGGGAGGTACCGGGGAGCTGTTTTTT.

This clone was recorded only once. This chain uses TRBV11-2 with TRBJ2-1; perhaps TRBD2 as D (5 bases). The CDR3 runs to 14 residues. Per germline, CDR1 SGHAT and CDR2 FQNNGV. Trimming removed 1 base from V and 9 bases from J, with 13 bases in between. The CDR3, as DNA: TGTGCCAGCAGCTTAGGGGCAACTAGTCGTGAGCAGTTCTTC. Its translation is CASSLGATSREQFF.

This chain joins TRBV7-2 and TRBJ2-7, with D possibly matching TRBD2 (5 bases). Germline CDR1 reads SGHTA; CDR2 reads FQGNSA. V lost 0 bases, J lost 2 bases, and 5 bases lay in between. This CDR3 is 13 amino acids long. The CDR3 DNA is TGTGCCAGCAGCTTAGCGGGAGCCTACGAGCAGTACTTC. Protein sequence: CASSLAGAYEQYF.

V is TRBV14 and J is TRBJ1-4; TRBD1 matches at 9 bases. CDR3 size: 18 residues. Looked up from germline, CDR1 is SGHDN and CDR2 is FVKESK. Trimming cost V 5 bases and J 7 bases; bases outside gene matches: 17. This CDR3 reads CASSNCPGTGKNSEKLFF. In DNA, the CDR3 is TGTGCCAGCAGCAATTGTCCCGGGACAGGGAAGAACAGTGAAAAACTGTTTTTT.

This chain's CDR3 is CASSLWTGEETQYF. Written as DNA, the CDR3 is TGTGCCAGCAGTTTATGGACAGGGGAAGAGACCCAGTACTTC. The chain joins TRBV6-5 to TRBJ2-5; 9 bases agree with TRBD1. CDR1 and CDR2 (germline): MNHEY, SVGAGI. CDR3 length equals 14 residues. V lost 4 bases to trimming and J lost 3 bases; unmatched junction nucleotides: 3.

J is TRBJ2-1 and V is TRBV4-3; TRBD1 might be the D (6 bases). CDR3 size: 13 residues. Germline CDR1 reads LGHNA; CDR2 reads YSLEER. V lost 3 bases, J lost 9 bases, and 12 bases lay in between. The CDR3: CASSHVRGTEQFF. CDR3 nucleotide sequence: TGCGCCAGCAGCCACGTCAGGGGTACTGAGCAGTTCTTC.

The chain recombines TRBV11-2 with TRBJ2-1, with 8 bases that match TRBD1. J gave up 8 bases and V 5 bases, and 8 bases lay outside the gene matches. Looked up from germline, CDR1 is SGHAT and CDR2 is FQNNGV. The CDR3 totals 14 residues. The CDR3 DNA reads as TGTGCCAGCAGCCAGGGGGCCGGGGACGATGAGCAGTTCTTC. It specifies CASSQGAGDDEQFF.

The gene calls are TRBV6-5 and TRBJ1-2; 8 bases match TRBD1. J was trimmed by 4 bases and V by 6 bases; bases with no gene match: 10. The germline gives CDR1 MNHEY, CDR2 SVGAGI. The CDR3 runs to 15 residues. The CDR3, as DNA: TGTGCCAGCAGCCTAGGACAGGGTCCCCGCTATGGCTACACCTTC. Encoded protein: CASSLGQGPRYGYTF.

This clone was recorded once. CDR3 sequence reads: CASSHPIKPSGEDSYNEQFF. The CDR3 bases are TGCGCCAGCAGCCACCCAATCAAACCTTCAGGGGAAGACTCCTACAATGAGCAGTTCTTC. The genes are TRBV4-1 and TRBJ2-1, with D possibly being TRBD1 (6 bases). The germline V and J ends were trimmed by 3 bases and 0 bases, with 24 bases remaining between them. The CDR3 length is 20 residues. Germline CDR1 is MGHRA and CDR2 is YSYEKL.

The V gene is TRBV12-5, the J gene TRBJ1-1; weak D call: TRBD1 (6 bases). V lost 5 bases and J lost 1, with 11 bases in between. Germline V lookup: CDR1 LGHNT, CDR2 FRNRAP. The CDR3 spans 14 residues. The CDR3 DNA follows: TGTGCTAGTGGTCGGGGACACCCGAACACTGAAGCTTTCTTT. This gives the protein CASGRGHPNTEAFF.

The rearrangement uses TRBV28 and TRBJ2-2; TRBD2 matches 7 bases. V lost 1 base, J lost 6 bases, and 20 bases stayed unmatched. The germline V gene encodes CDR1 MDHEN and CDR2 SYDVKM. This CDR3 is 20 amino acids long. CDR3 coding DNA: TGTGCCAGCAGTTTATTTGGGACGGGGGGTTTTGGGGAGAGTGCCGGGGAGCTGTTTTTT. Protein product: CASSLFGTGGFGESAGELFF.

The J gene is TRBJ1-3, the V gene TRBV28; D possibly corresponds to TRBD1 (5 bases). Deletions cut 8 bases from V and 0 bases from J, with 14 bases between. CDR1 is MDHEN and CDR2 is SYDVKM in the germline V gene. The CDR3 contains 15 residues. CDR3 region: CASSWGPTSGNTIYF. DNA for the CDR3: TGTGCCAGCTCCTGGGGCCCAACCTCTGGAAACACCATATATTTT.

This chain uses TRBV27 with TRBJ2-5, with 7 bases lining up with TRBD2. The CDR3 has 16 amino acids. V gave up 5 bases and J gave up 5 bases; unmatched junction bases: 14. Per the germline V gene, CDR1 is MNHEY and CDR2 is SMNVEV (reference sequence). The CDR3 region has the DNA TGTGCCAGCAGTCCTCGGCGGCGGGAGCTATATGAGACCCAGTACTTC. Its protein product is CASSPRRRELYETQYF.

The chain employs TRBV5-6 and TRBJ2-1, with 7 bases fitting TRBD1. The CDR3 consists of 16 residues. Germline CDR1 reads SGHDT; CDR2 reads YYEEEE. V was clipped by 4 bases and J by 6 bases; unmatched bases: 13. As DNA, the CDR3 is TGTGCCAGCAGCAGCCCGACAGGGAGAGTGGTCAATGAGCAGTTCTTC. This translates into CASSSPTGRVVNEQFF.

The chain couples TRBV13 to TRBJ2-1, with TRBD2 matching 8 bases. From germline, CDR1 is PRHDT and CDR2 FYEKMQ (reference sequence). The CDR3 is made up of 16 amino acids. The J segment lost 6 bases and the V segment lost 0 bases, leaving 7 bases of the junction unmatched. CDR3 in DNA: TGTGCCAGCAGCTTAGGTGGCGGGAGGAATCTCAATGAGCAGTTCTTC. It codes for CASSLGGGRNLNEQFF.

This chain joins TRBV28 and TRBJ1-5; D is uncertain. The CDR3 runs to 15 residues. In germline, CDR1 is MDHEN, CDR2 SYDVKM. Deletions cut 6 bases from V and 3 bases from J, with 15 bases between. CDR3: CASSPLPVDNQPQHF. As DNA, the CDR3 is TGTGCCAGCAGCCCCTTACCAGTTGACAATCAGCCCCAGCATTTT.

The V gene is TRBV29-1, the J gene TRBJ2-3, with 11 bases fitting TRBD2. CDR3 length: 18 amino acids. The ends lost 7 bases at V and 4 bases at J; junction bases unmatched: 19. The germline gives CDR1 SQVTM, CDR2 ANQGSEA. The CDR3 DNA sequence: TGCAGCGGCCAGGTACTAGCGGGAGAGGCGGTTTCGGCAGATACGCAGTATTTT. Its protein is CSGQVLAGEAVSADTQYF.

This chain joins TRBV30 and TRBJ1-2, with D possibly being TRBD1 (6 bases). The CDR3 totals 23 residues. Germline V lookup: CDR1 GTSNPN, CDR2 SVGIG (reference sequence). V lost 0 bases and J lost 8, with 43 bases in between. CDR3 bases: TGTGCCTGGAGTGTACCAATAGGCCCACCCCCGTCCCATGACAGGCGAGCCTTAGAGGGCTACACCTTC. Translation: CAWSVPIGPPPSHDRRALEGYTF.

This clone has just one count. This CDR3 reads CASSPGRYGYTF. For the CDR3, the DNA is TGTGCCAGTAGCCCAGGGCGGTATGGCTACACCTTC. This chain connects TRBV19 to TRBJ1-2; the D gene is possibly TRBD1 (5 bases). The CDR3 covers 12 residues. The ends were cut back, 6 bases at V and 5 bases at J, with 10 bases in the middle. Per the germline V gene, CDR1 is LNHDA and CDR2 is SQIVND (reference sequence).

V usage is TRBV15 and J usage is TRBJ1-4; D gene uncertain. V was shortened by 1 base and J by 0 bases, with 9 bases between the two germline ends. This CDR3 is 16 amino acids long. Germline assignment: CDR1 LNHNV and CDR2 YYDKDF (reference sequence). For the CDR3, the DNA is TGTGCCACCAGCAGAGCCAAGCTTGCAACTAATGAAAAACTGTTTTTT. Translating gives CATSRAKLATNEKLFF.

This chain connects TRBV19 to TRBJ2-7; 7 bases line up with TRBD2. This CDR3 is 16 amino acids long. The germline CDR1 and CDR2 sequences are LNHDA and SQIVND (reference sequence). The ends lost 2 bases at V and 2 bases at J; junction bases unmatched: 9. The CDR3 here is CASSIRWLAETYEQYF. The CDR3 nucleotides are TGTGCCAGTAGTATAAGGTGGCTAGCGGAAACCTACGAGCAGTACTTC.

The rearrangement links TRBV15 to TRBJ1-1, with no clear D. Trimming cost V 2 bases and J 1 base, with 11 bases left between them. Germline V gene sequence: CDR1 LNHNV, CDR2 YYDKDF (reference sequence). CDR3 length: 15 residues. CDR3 nucleotides: TGTGCCACCAGCAGAAAGACATACGAGAACACTGAAGCTTTCTTT. This codes for CATSRKTYENTEAFF.

V and J are TRBV5-6 and TRBJ1-2; 7 nucleotides align to TRBD1. CDR1 and CDR2 (germline): SGHDT, YYEEEE. Unmatched junction bases numbered 15, after V lost 0 bases and J lost 4 bases. The CDR3 contains 18 residues. The CDR3: CASSLAGDSYFPSYGYTF. CDR3 bases: TGTGCCAGCAGCTTGGCGGGGGACAGCTACTTTCCTAGCTATGGCTACACCTTC.